Below are 23 T cell receptor beta chains sequenced from a single sample in a study of OX40 agonist ivuxolimab in advanced cancers. Profiled with immunoSEQ multiplex PCR; TCRdb holds only in-frame clones, not every one. The sample includes approximately 65,000 clones, roughly 90% of them seen just once. Sample: CD4+ or CD8+ T cells sorted from blood, taken in a trial of the OX40 agonist ivuxolimab. Every receptor here comes from an adult with an advanced solid tumor such as melanoma, head and neck, liver or kidney cancer.

V gene TRBV6-1 combines with J gene TRBJ2-2, with 13 bases lining up with TRBD2. The J segment lost 6 bases and the V segment lost 2 bases, leaving 0 bases of the junction unmatched. The CDR3 loop spans 15 amino acids. The germline gives CDR1 MNHNS, CDR2 SASEGT. The CDR3 nucleotides are TGTGCCAGCAGTGAAACTAGCGGGGGGGCCGGGGAGCTGTTTTTT. Its protein product is CASSETSGGAGELFF.

The chain employs TRBV5-8 and TRBJ2-7, with D tentatively TRBD1 (6 bases). Trimming shortened V by 0 bases and J by 3 bases, and 10 bases separated the two germline ends. Germline CDR1 reads SGHTS; CDR2 reads YDEGEE. The CDR3 sequence is 14 residues long. This CDR3 is CASSLVQGRYEQYF. The CDR3 coding sequence is TGTGCCAGCAGCTTGGTTCAGGGGCGCTACGAGCAGTACTTC.

The chain is built from TRBV6-4 and TRBJ2-1; the D gene is possibly TRBD1 (7 bases). CDR3 length: 15 amino acids. Trimming cost V 4 bases and J 0 bases, with 10 bases left between them. Germline V CDR1 and CDR2: MRHNA, SNTAGT. The CDR3 reads CASSVQGGSYNEQFF. CDR3 in DNA: TGTGCCAGCAGTGTGCAGGGGGGCTCCTACAATGAGCAGTTCTTC.

The CDR3 DNA follows: TGTGCCAGCAGTACCCAAGACCCTGTGCTGGATGAGCAGTTCTTC. It translates to CASSTQDPVLDEQFF. The gene calls are TRBV27 and TRBJ2-1, with unresolved D. V was cut by 5 bases and J by 8 bases, with 19 bases left in between. CDR1 is MNHEY and CDR2 is SMNVEV in the germline V gene (reference sequence). The CDR3 has 15 amino acids.

This chain connects TRBV7-3 to TRBJ2-1; weak D call: TRBD2 (6 bases). The V end lost 4 bases, the J end lost 10 bases, and 11 bases lay between the germline ends. The CDR3 sequence is 12 residues long. Germline V gives CDR1 SGHTA, CDR2 FQGTGA. CDR3 nucleotide sequence: TGTGCCAGCAGCTCTAGCGCGGGGGAGCAGTTCTTC. As protein: CASSSSAGEQFF.

The V call is TRBV30, the J call TRBJ1-1; maybe TRBD1 (6 bases). The germline V gene has CDR1 GTSNPN and CDR2 SVGIG (reference sequence). V was pared by 0 bases and J by 5 bases, with 16 bases between. This CDR3 comprises 15 residues. Written as DNA, the CDR3 is TGTGCCTGGAGTGTCGGGGGGGGGCGCAGAACTGAAGCTTTCTTT. This encodes CAWSVGGGRRTEAFF.

V and J are TRBV30 and TRBJ1-1, with 9 bases fitting TRBD1. This CDR3 is 13 amino acids long. Trimming took 0 bases from V and 4 from J; bases not matched to a gene: 0. Germline CDR1 and CDR2: GTSNPN and SVGIG (reference sequence). CDR3 loop: CAWSVQGATEAFF. In DNA, the CDR3 is TGTGCCTGGAGTGTACAGGGGGCCACTGAAGCTTTCTTT.

This chain uses TRBV14 with TRBJ2-5; D uncertain. The CDR3 consists of 13 residues. Trimming pared 2 bases from V and 0 bases from J, leaving 4 bases between. Germline-derived CDR1 and CDR2 are SGHDN and FVKESK. The DNA of the CDR3 is TGTGCCAGCAGCCAACAGTACCAAGAGACCCAGTACTTC. This gives the protein CASSQQYQETQYF.

The chain is built from TRBV11-2 and TRBJ2-3, with D perhaps TRBD2 (6 bases). Per the germline V gene, CDR1 is SGHAT and CDR2 is FQNNGV. CDR3 length: 13 residues. V lost 2 bases and J 13 bases, leaving 16 bases between the germline ends. The CDR3 nucleotides are TGTGCCAGCAGCTTACTGGGTAGCGGTTGGGAGTATTTT. Its protein is CASSLLGSGWEYF.

The chain carries TRBV6-1 and TRBJ1-2; 7 bases align to TRBD1. Germline CDR1 MNHNS, CDR2 SASEGT. The junction had 5 bases not matched to a gene; V was cut back by 1 base and J by 3 bases. There are 15 residues in the CDR3. The CDR3 DNA reads as TGTGCCAGCAGTGAAGATTGGGACAGATACTATGGCTACACCTTC. Translation: CASSEDWDRYYGYTF.

This clone was picked up a small number of times. This CDR3 reads CASSFDPAGELFF. As DNA, the CDR3 is TGCGCCAGCAGCTTCGACCCGGCCGGGGAGCTGTTTTTT. V usage is TRBV5-1 and J usage is TRBJ2-2; D unclear. V lost 2 bases to trimming and J lost 6 bases, with 8 bases between them. Looked up from germline, CDR1 is SGHRS and CDR2 is YFSETQ. The CDR3 is 13 amino acids.

The V call is TRBV7-9, the J call TRBJ2-7, with 11 bases aligning to TRBD2. V shed 3 bases and J 0 bases; nucleotides not matched to a gene: 4. Germline V CDR1 and CDR2: SEHNR, FQNEAQ (reference sequence). This CDR3 has 16 residues. The CDR3 DNA follows: TGTGCCAGCAGCTTCTTGACTAGCGGGAACTCCTACGAGCAGTACTTC. Its protein is CASSFLTSGNSYEQYF.

The chain employs TRBV6-1 and TRBJ1-4; D gene uncertain. CDR1 is MNHNS, CDR2 SASEGT, per germline. With 6 bases removed from V and 2 bases from J, the gap between germline ends came to 4 bases. The CDR3 is 12 residues long. CDR3 coding DNA: TGTGCCAGCAGCTCCACTAATGAAAAACTGTTTTTT. Residues: CASSSTNEKLFF.

V usage is TRBV5-8 and J usage is TRBJ2-7, with D hard to call. The CDR3 consists of 13 residues. Trimming pared 2 bases from V and 0 bases from J, leaving 6 bases between. Per the germline V gene, CDR1 is SGHTS and CDR2 is YDEGEE. The CDR3 reads CASSFLTSYEQYF. For the CDR3, the DNA is TGTGCCAGCAGCTTTTTAACCTCCTACGAGCAGTACTTC.

This chain uses TRBV11-2 with TRBJ1-4; tentatively, D is TRBD1 (6 bases). Trimming shortened V by 1 base and J by 10 bases, and 16 bases separated the two germline ends. Germline CDR1 and CDR2: SGHAT and FQNNGV. The CDR3 has 15 amino acids. This CDR3 reads CASSLGGGGAVKLFF. The CDR3 nucleotides read TGTGCCAGCAGCTTAGGTGGGGGGGGCGCGGTAAAACTGTTTTTT.

The table lists this clone with a count of one. The rearrangement links TRBV9 to TRBJ1-4; TRBD1 matches 8 bases. Germline V gene lookup returns CDR1 SGDLS and CDR2 YYNGEE. The length of the CDR3 is 17 residues. Trimming removed 4 bases from V and 3 bases from J; junction bases left unmatched: 11. CDR3 bases: TGTGCCAGCAGCCCCCGACAGGGGAAAGTCGCTAATGAAAAACTGTTTTTT. Translated: CASSPRQGKVANEKLFF. Complete variable domain (other parts from reference TRBV9 and TRBJ1-4): DSGVTQTPKHLITATGQRVTLRCSPRSGDLSVYWYQQSLDQGLQFLIQYYNGEERAKGNILERFSAQQFPDLHSELNLSSLELGDSALYFCASSPRQGKVANEKLFFGSGTQLSVL.

V gene TRBV6-5 combines with J gene TRBJ2-7; D is unresolved. V was shortened by 0 bases and J by 5 bases, with 8 bases between the two germline ends. This CDR3 contains 13 residues. Germline loops: CDR1 MNHEY, CDR2 SVGAGI. The CDR3 nucleotides are TGTGCCAGCAGTTACTCCCGTACCCACGAGCAGTACTTC. This encodes CASSYSRTHEQYF.

This rearrangement joins TRBV5-4 to TRBJ2-3; TRBD2 agrees at 11 bases. The germline gives CDR1 SGHNT, CDR2 YYREEE (reference sequence). Unmatched junction bases numbered 7, after V lost 3 bases and J lost 4 bases. The CDR3 totals 16 residues. The CDR3 sequence is CASSSLAGGTSDTQYF. Written as DNA, the CDR3 is TGTGCCAGCAGCTCCTTAGCGGGAGGGACCTCAGATACGCAGTATTTT.

The J gene is TRBJ2-5, the V gene TRBV18, with 9 bases fitting TRBD2. Germline assignment: CDR1 KGHSH and CDR2 LQKENI. The CDR3 extends over 14 amino acids. V lost 5 bases, J lost 5 bases, and 6 bases stayed unmatched. The CDR3 spells CASSLRTSEETQYF. DNA of the CDR3: TGTGCCAGCTCATTACGGACTAGCGAGGAGACCCAGTACTTC.

This sequence joins TRBV21-1 and TRBJ2-3. TRBV21-1 is flagged as a pseudogene. The CDR3 totals 17 residues. The CDR3 DNA reads as TGTGCCAGCGGGGAGGGACAGCAGAAATCTAGCACAGATACGCAGTATTTT. Its protein is CASGEGQQKSSTDTQYF.

The CDR3 is CASSPLADILYEQYF. The CDR3 DNA follows: TGTGCCAGCTCACCACTAGCGGACATCTTATACGAGCAGTACTTC. This chain links TRBV18 with TRBJ2-7; D may be TRBD2 (6 bases). CDR3 length: 15 amino acids. Germline assignment: CDR1 KGHSH and CDR2 LQKENI. Trimming took off 1 base at V and 4 bases at J, with 14 bases between the two ends.

This clone was counted once. The CDR3 sequence is CASSLEPGQGWETQYF. The CDR3 coding sequence is TGTGCCAGCAGCTTGGAGCCGGGACAGGGTTGGGAGACCCAGTACTTC. The rearrangement uses TRBV5-5 and TRBJ2-5, with 9 bases aligning to TRBD1. From germline, CDR1 is SGHKS and CDR2 YYEKEE (reference sequence). V shed 0 bases and J 5 bases; nucleotides not matched to a gene: 8. The CDR3 is 16 residues long.

The chain uses TRBV5-6 and TRBJ2-7; TRBD1 matches at 8 bases. This CDR3 region has 17 residues. The trim removed 4 bases at V and 2 bases at J, leaving 14 bases unmatched. CDR1 SGHDT and CDR2 YYEEEE come from the germline V gene. CDR3 region: CASSPRGTGISAYEQYF. The CDR3 DNA follows: TGTGCCAGCAGCCCGCGCGGGACAGGAATCTCCGCCTACGAGCAGTACTTC.